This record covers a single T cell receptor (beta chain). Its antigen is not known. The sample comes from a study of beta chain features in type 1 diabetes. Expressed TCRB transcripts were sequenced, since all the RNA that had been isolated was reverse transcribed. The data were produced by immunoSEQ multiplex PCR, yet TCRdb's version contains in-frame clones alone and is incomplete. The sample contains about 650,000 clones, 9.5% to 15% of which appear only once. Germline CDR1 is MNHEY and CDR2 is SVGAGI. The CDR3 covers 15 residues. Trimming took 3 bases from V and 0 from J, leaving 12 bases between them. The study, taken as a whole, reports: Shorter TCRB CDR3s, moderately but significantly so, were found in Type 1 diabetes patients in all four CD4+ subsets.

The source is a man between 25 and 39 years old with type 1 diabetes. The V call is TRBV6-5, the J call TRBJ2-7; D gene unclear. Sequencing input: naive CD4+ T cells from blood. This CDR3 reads CASSYSSASSYEQYF. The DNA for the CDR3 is TGTGCCAGCAGTTATTCCTCTGCGAGCTCCTACGAGCAGTACTTC.